A selection of T cell receptor beta chains follows, all from one sample in a study of cytomegalovirus exposure and HLA in healthy donors. Assay used: immunoSEQ multiplex PCR; TCRdb lists only in-frame clones, some missing. Among around 80,000 clones listed, about three quarters were seen once. Sequenced input: PBMCs. Receptors were obtained from a female donor in good health and CMV-seronegative. The CDR3 runs from the conserved cysteine through the conserved F or W. The D gene is left open where the match is weak. Clone size is stated in some rows and not others, as once, few, many or a class when expanded.

.	.	TRBJ1-4	TRBV28	CASSPEGLQGFGEKLFF	TGTGCCAGCAGTCCAGAAGGTTTGCAGGGTTTTGGGGAAAAACTGTTTTTT
.	once	TRBJ1-2	TRBV4-2	CASSQEPPTLGLGYTF	TGTGCCAGCAGCCAAGAGCCACCGACACTCGGACTCGGCTACACCTTC
.	.	TRBJ1-3	TRBV5-1	CASSLLSDGNTIYF	TGCGCCAGCAGCTTGCTATCTGATGGAAACACCATATATTTT
TRBD1	.	TRBJ1-4	TRBV28	CASSPQGVVGEKLFF	TGTGCCAGCAGTCCACAGGGGGTAGTAGGTGAAAAACTGTTTTTT
TRBD2	once	TRBJ2-3	TRBV10-3	CAISTSHGLAGGTDTQYF	TGTGCCATCAGTACGAGCCATGGACTAGCGGGGGGCACAGATACGCAGTATTTT
TRBD1	once	TRBJ1-2	TRBV5-1	CASSLVTGGSYGYTF	TGCGCCAGCAGCTTGGTTACAGGGGGCTCCTATGGCTACACCTTC
.	.	TRBJ1-1	TRBV11-2	CASSAVGGEAFF	TGTGCCAGCAGCGCCGTCGGGGGAGAAGCTTTCTTT
.	.	TRBJ1-5	TRBV7-2	CASSPGQRNQPQHF	TGTGCCAGCAGCCCTGGACAGAGGAATCAGCCCCAGCATTTT
.	.	TRBJ2-6	TRBV6-6	CASSYAGSGANVLTF	TGTGCCAGCAGTTACGCGGGCTCTGGGGCCAACGTCCTGACTTTC
.	once	TRBJ2-7	TRBV5-6	CASSFGRFYEQYF	TGTGCCAGCAGCTTCGGGAGATTTTACGAGCAGTACTTC
TRBD1	.	TRBJ1-2	TRBV7-2	CASSLQTGDGGYTF	TGTGCCAGCAGCTTACAAACAGGGGATGGCGGCTACACCTTC
.	few	TRBJ1-1	TRBV6-6	CASSPAGQGWNTEAFF	TGTGCCAGCAGCCCCGCGGGGCAGGGCTGGAACACTGAAGCTTTCTTT
TRBD1	.	TRBJ1-2	TRBV7-8	CASGGTGFDGYTF	TGTGCCAGCGGGGGGACAGGCTTTGATGGCTACACCTTC
.	.	TRBJ2-5	TRBV2	CASTGDQETQYF	TGTGCCTCGACGGGTGATCAAGAGACCCAGTACTTC
.	.	TRBJ1-2	TRBV9	CASSRRGVPNYGYTF	TGTGCCAGCAGCCGCCGGGGGGTTCCTAACTATGGCTACACCTTC
.	.	TRBJ1-2	TRBV27	CASSFRGTSDNYGYTF	TGTGCCAGCAGTTTTCGAGGGACATCGGATAACTATGGCTACACCTTC
TRBD2	.	TRBJ2-1	TRBV6-1	CASSPRLALFF	TGTGCCAGCAGTCCGCGACTAGCCCTTTTCTTC
.	.	TRBJ1-5	TRBV5-4	CASSSQGGSNQPQHF	TGTGCCAGCAGCTCTCAGGGTGGTAGCAATCAGCCCCAGCATTTT